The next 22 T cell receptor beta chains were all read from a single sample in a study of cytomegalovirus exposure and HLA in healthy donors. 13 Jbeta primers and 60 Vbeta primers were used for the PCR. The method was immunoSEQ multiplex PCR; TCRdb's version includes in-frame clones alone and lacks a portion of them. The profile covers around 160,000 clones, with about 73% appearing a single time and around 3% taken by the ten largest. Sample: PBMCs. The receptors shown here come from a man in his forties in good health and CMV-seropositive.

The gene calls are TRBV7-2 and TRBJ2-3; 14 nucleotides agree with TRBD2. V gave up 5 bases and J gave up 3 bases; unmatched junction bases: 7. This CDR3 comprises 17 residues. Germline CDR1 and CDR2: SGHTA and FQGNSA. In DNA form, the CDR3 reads TGTGCCAGCAGCCCTGGGACTAGCGGGAGTCGGACAGATACGCAGTATTTT. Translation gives CASSPGTSGSRTDTQYF. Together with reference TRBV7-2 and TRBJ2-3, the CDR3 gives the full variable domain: GAGVSQSPSNKVTEKGKDVELRCDPISGHTALYWYRQSLGQGLEFLIYFQGNSAPDKSGLPSDRFSAERTGGSVSTLTIQRTQQEDSAVYLCASSPGTSGSRTDTQYFGPGTRLTVL.

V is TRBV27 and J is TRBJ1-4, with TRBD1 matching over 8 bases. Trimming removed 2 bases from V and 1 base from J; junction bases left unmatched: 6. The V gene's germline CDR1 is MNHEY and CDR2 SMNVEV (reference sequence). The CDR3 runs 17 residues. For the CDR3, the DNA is TGTGCCAGCAGTTTACAGGGGGCTATGTTAACTAATGAAAAACTGTTTTTT. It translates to CASSLQGAMLTNEKLFF. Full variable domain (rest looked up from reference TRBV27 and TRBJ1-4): EAQVTQNPRYLITVTGKKLTVTCSQNMNHEYMSWYRQDPGLGLRQIYYSMNVEVTDKGDVPEGYKVSRKEKRNFPLILESPSPNQTSLYFCASSLQGAMLTNEKLFFGSGTQLSVL.

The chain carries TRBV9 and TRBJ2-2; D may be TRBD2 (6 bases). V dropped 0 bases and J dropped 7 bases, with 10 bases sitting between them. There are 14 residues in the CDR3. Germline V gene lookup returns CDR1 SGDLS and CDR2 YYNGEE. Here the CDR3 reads CASSVAGDGGELFF. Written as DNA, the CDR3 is TGTGCCAGCAGCGTAGCGGGAGATGGCGGGGAGCTGTTTTTT.

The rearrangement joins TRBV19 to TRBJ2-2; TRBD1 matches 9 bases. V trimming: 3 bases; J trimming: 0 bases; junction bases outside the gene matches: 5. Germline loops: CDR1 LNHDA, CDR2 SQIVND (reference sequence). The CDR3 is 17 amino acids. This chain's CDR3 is CASSIGGQGANTGELFF. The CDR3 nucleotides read TGTGCCAGTAGTATTGGGGGACAGGGTGCGAACACCGGGGAGCTGTTTTTT.

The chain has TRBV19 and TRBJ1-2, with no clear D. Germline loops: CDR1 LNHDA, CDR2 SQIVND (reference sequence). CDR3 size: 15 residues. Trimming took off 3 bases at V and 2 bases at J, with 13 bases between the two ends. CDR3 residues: CASSIGTVLNYGYTF. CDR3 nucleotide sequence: TGTGCCAGTAGTATTGGAACAGTCCTGAACTATGGCTACACCTTC.

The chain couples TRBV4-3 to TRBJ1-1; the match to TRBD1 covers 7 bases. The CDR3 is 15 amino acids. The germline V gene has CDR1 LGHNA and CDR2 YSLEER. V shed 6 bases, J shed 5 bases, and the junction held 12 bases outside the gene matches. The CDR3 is CASRPTTGSGTEAFF. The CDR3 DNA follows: TGCGCCAGCAGACCGACGACAGGGTCAGGGACTGAAGCTTTCTTT.

CDR3 nucleotides: TGCAGTGCTAGGCCCTACAGTGAAGCTTTCTTT. This sequence encodes CSARPYSEAFF. This chain uses TRBV20-1 with TRBJ1-1; D call uncertain. The germline V gene has CDR1 DFQATT and CDR2 SNEGSKA (reference sequence). V lost 3 bases to trimming and J lost 7 bases, with 9 bases between them. The CDR3 is 11 amino acids.

DNA of the CDR3: TGTGCCAGCAGCTCCGGGACAGGGGATCGCACTGAAGCTTTCTTT. Its protein product is CASSSGTGDRTEAFF. The chain recombines TRBV7-9 with TRBJ1-1; 10 bases match TRBD1. The length of the CDR3 is 15 residues. Germline V gene lookup returns CDR1 SEHNR and CDR2 FQNEAQ (reference sequence). J was trimmed by 4 bases and V by 4 bases; bases with no gene match: 6.

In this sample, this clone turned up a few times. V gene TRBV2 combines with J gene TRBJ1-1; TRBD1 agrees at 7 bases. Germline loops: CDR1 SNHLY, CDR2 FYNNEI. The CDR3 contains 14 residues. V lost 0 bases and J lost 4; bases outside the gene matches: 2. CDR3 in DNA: TGTGCCAGCAGTGAAGCGCAGGGGGGCACTGAAGCTTTCTTT. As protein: CASSEAQGGTEAFF.

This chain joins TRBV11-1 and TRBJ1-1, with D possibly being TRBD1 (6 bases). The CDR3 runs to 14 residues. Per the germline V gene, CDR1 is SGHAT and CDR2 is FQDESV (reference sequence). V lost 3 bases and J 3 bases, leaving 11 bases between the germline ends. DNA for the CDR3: TGTGCCAGCAGCTTGGGACACTCAGACACTGAAGCTTTCTTT. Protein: CASSLGHSDTEAFF.

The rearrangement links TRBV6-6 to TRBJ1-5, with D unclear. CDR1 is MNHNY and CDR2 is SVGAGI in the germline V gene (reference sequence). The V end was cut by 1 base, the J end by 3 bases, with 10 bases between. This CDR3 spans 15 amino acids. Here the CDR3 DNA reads TGTGCCAGCAGTTACTATGGGGAGACCAATCAGCCCCAGCATTTT. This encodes CASSYYGETNQPQHF.

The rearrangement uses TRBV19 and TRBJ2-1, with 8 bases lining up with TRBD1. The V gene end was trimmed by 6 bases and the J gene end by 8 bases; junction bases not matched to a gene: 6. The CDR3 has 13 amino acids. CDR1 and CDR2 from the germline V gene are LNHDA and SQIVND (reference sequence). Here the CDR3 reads CASRTPTGDEQFF. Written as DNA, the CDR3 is TGTGCCAGTAGGACTCCGACAGGGGATGAGCAGTTCTTC. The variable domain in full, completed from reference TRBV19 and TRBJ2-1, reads DGGITQSPKYLFRKEGQNVTLSCEQNLNHDAMYWYRQDPGQGLRLIYYSQIVNDFQKGDIAEGYSVSREKKESFPLTVTSAQKNPTAFYLCASRTPTGDEQFFGPGTRLTVL.

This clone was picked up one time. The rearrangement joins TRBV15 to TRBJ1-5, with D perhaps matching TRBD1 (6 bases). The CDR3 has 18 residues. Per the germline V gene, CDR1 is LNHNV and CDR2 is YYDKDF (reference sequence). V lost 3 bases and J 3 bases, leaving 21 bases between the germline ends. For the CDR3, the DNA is TGTGCCACCAGCAGCGGAACCGTCGGACAGAGGTACAATCAGCCCCAGCATTTT. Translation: CATSSGTVGQRYNQPQHF.

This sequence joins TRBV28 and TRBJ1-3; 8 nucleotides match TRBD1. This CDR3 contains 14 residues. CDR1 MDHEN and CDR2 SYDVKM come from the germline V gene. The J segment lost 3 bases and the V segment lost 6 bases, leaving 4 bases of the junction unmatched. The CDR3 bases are TGTGCCAGCAGGCCACAGGGGGGTGGAAACACCATATATTTT. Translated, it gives CASRPQGGGNTIYF.

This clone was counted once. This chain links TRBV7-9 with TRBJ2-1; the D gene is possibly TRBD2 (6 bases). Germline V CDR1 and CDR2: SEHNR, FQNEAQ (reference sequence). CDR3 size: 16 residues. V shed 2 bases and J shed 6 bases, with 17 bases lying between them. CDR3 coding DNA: TGTGCCAGCAGCTTAAGTAGCGGAAGATGGGTCAATGAGCAGTTCTTC. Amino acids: CASSLSSGRWVNEQFF.

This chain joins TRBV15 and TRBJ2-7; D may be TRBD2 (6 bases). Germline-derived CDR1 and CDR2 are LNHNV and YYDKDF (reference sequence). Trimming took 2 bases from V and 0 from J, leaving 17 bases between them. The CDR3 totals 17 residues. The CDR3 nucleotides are TGTGCCACCAGCAGATCATTCAGCGGGCCGAGCTCCTACGAGCAGTACTTC. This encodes CATSRSFSGPSSYEQYF.

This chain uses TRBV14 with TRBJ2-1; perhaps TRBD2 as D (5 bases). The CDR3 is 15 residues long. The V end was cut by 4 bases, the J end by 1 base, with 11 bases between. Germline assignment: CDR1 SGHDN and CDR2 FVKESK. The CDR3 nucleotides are TGTGCCAGCAGCCCCGGGGTAGGGTCCTACAATGAGCAGTTCTTC. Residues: CASSPGVGSYNEQFF.

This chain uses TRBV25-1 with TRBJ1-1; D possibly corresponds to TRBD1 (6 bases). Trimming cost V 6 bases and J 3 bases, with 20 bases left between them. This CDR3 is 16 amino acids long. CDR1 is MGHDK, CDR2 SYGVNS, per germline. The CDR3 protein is CASSDIRTAWDTEAFF. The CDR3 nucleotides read TGTGCCAGCAGCGACATTAGGACAGCTTGGGACACTGAAGCTTTCTTT.

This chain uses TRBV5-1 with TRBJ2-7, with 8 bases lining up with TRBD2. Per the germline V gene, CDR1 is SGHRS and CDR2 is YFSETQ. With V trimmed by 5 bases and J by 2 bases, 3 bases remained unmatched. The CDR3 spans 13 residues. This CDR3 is CASRTSEAYEQYF. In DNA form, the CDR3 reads TGCGCCAGCAGGACTAGCGAAGCCTACGAGCAGTACTTC.

The CDR3 sequence: CASKVPGHPNTGELFF. The CDR3 region has the DNA TGTGCCAGCAAGGTGCCGGGACACCCGAACACCGGGGAGCTGTTTTTT. The J gene is TRBJ2-2, the V gene TRBV27; maybe TRBD1 (6 bases). Germline V gene data show CDR1 as MNHEY and CDR2 as SMNVEV (reference sequence). The CDR3 is 16 residues long. Trimming shortened V by 7 bases and J by 0 bases, and 15 bases separated the two germline ends.

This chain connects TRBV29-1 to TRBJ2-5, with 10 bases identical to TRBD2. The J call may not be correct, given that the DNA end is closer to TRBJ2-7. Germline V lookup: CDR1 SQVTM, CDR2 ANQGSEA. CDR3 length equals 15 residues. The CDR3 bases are TGCAGCGTTGAAGTTTCTAGCGGGAGCGGCTACGAGCAGTACTTC. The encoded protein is CSVEVSSGSGYEQYF.

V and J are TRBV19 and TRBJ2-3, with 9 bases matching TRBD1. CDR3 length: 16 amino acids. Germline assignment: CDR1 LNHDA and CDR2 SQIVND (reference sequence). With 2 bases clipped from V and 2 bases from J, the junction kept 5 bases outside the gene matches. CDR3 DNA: TGTGCCAGTAGTATAAGTCGGGACAGGGACACAGATACGCAGTATTTT. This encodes CASSISRDRDTDTQYF.